The TCR beta chain under discussion was sequenced for a study of cytomegalovirus exposure and HLA in healthy donors. Study findings and constraints: Reports state that TCR beta sequences accurately predicted most subjects' HLA-A and HLA-B alleles. According to the study, 160 or so TCR beta chains were cytomegalovirus-associated.

The donors gave bone marrow, and they were healthy. Nominally healthy donors provided the samples, though records likely missed some immune exposures. With respect to this clone: Antigen specificity is unknown.

This CDR3 is 11 amino acids long. V lost 3 bases and J lost 6, with 8 bases in between. Germline-derived CDR1 and CDR2 are DFQATT and SNEGSKA (reference sequence). This PCR relied on a set of 60 Vbeta primers and 13 Jbeta primers. Clones were read by immunoSEQ multiplex PCR, and TCRdb kept only the in-frame ones, dropping some. Found here are some 130,000 clones; the top ten clones hold approximately 1.8%. The sequence was obtained from a man younger than 30 in good health and CMV-seronegative. V and J are TRBV20-1 and TRBJ2-5, with D hard to call. The sequenced sample consisted of PBMCs. The CDR3 coding sequence is TGCAGTGCTAGTGGGCCCAAGACCCAGTACTTC. Its translation: CSASGPKTQYF.